Only a few counts were recorded for the clone carrying this TCR beta chain. No antigen is known for it. Each CDR3 protein gets one entry after TCRdb re-called the PCR reads with MiXCR. This table has some 30,000 distinct CDR3 sequences, 40% to 60% appearing once. These data come from a study of esophageal squamous cell carcinoma under preoperative chemotherapy. Noted time point: before preoperative PTX-NDP chemotherapy. General study points: Peripheral T cells migrating into the tumor appeared to partly supply post-treatment tumor-infiltrating lymphocytes.

The origin of this receptor is a human donor with esophageal squamous cell carcinoma. The donor label of this sample is uncertain. Sampling was done from a patient given preoperative chemotherapy.

Written as DNA, the CDR3 is TGTGCCAGCAGCCAAGGGGTCTCTGGAGCGCTAACCGGAGAGACCCAGTACTTC. Protein product: CASSQGVSGALTGETQYF. This chain connects TRBV3-1 to TRBJ2-5, with D hard to call. CDR1 LGHDT and CDR2 YNNKEL come from the germline V gene (reference sequence). The CDR3 runs 18 residues. Between the trimmed V and J ends, which lost 1 base and 4 bases, there was a span of 22 bases.